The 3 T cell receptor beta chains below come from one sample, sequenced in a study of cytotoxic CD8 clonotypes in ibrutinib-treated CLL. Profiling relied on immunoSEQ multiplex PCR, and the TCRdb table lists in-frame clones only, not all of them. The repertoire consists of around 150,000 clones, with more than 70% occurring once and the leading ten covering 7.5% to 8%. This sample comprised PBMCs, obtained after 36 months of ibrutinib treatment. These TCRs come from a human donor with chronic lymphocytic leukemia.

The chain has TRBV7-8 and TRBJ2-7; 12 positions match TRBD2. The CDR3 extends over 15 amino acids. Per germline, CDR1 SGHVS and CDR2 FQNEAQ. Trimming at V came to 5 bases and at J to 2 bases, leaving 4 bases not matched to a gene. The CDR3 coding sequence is TGTGCCAGCAGCCCCGGACTAGCGGGGACCTACGAGCAGTACTTC. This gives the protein CASSPGLAGTYEQYF.

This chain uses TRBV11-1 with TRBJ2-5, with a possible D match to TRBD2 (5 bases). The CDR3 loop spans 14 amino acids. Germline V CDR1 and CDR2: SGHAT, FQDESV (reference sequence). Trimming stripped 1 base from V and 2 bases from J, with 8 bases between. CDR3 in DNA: TGTGCCAGCAGCTTAGGGACGGGACAAGAGACCCAGTACTTC. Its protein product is CASSLGTGQETQYF.

The CDR3, as DNA: TGTGCCAGCAGCGCCCCAGGGGGTTATGGCTACACCTTC. Its translation: CASSAPGGYGYTF. The J gene is TRBJ1-2, the V gene TRBV9; 7 nucleotides agree with TRBD1. CDR1 is SGDLS and CDR2 is YYNGEE in the germline V gene. Losses at the gene ends were 3 bases for V and 5 bases for J; bases not matched to a gene: 4. The CDR3 loop spans 13 amino acids.